The 14 T cell receptor beta chains presented below share a single source sample, sequenced in a study of T-cell memory formation after mild COVID-19. TCRdb passed the 5' RACE reads through MiXCR, listing each CDR3 protein once. The table has 150,000 or so distinct CDR3 sequences, approximately 25% seen once. Material: PBMCs or a T cell subset sorted from them (not recorded which). The receptors were sampled from an adult woman who had mild COVID-19 (a few samples of this study predate the infection). Cell type and time point are not known.

This clonotype was counted only a few times. The chain employs TRBV12-3 or TRBV12-4 and TRBJ2-3; TRBD1 matches at 7 bases. This CDR3 spans 17 amino acids. The ends lost 2 bases at V and 3 bases at J; junction bases unmatched: 11. The CDR3 DNA follows: TGTGCCAGCAGTTTATCGACAGGGAACGCAAGGACAGATACGCAGTATTTT. Its translation is CASSLSTGNARTDTQYF.

This rearrangement joins TRBV29-1 to TRBJ2-3, with TRBD1 matching over 7 bases. The CDR3 loop spans 12 amino acids. Germline CDR1 reads SQVTM; CDR2 reads ANQGSEA. The V segment lost 0 bases and the J segment 6 bases; nucleotides outside the gene matches: 0. This CDR3 reads CSVEETGDTQYF. In DNA form, the CDR3 reads TGCAGCGTTGAAGAGACAGGGGATACGCAGTATTTT.

The chain recombines TRBV7-6 with TRBJ2-3; 12 bases are shared with TRBD2. Per germline, CDR1 SGHVS and CDR2 FNYEAQ. This CDR3 has 17 residues. J lost 4 bases, V lost 2 bases, and 7 bases had no gene match. The CDR3 here is CASSLILAGGPADTQYF. The CDR3, as DNA: TGTGCCAGCAGCTTAATTCTAGCGGGGGGGCCGGCAGATACGCAGTATTTT.

V gene TRBV5-1 combines with J gene TRBJ1-2; D is uncertain. Germline CDR1 and CDR2: SGHRS and YFSETQ. The length of the CDR3 is 15 residues. Trimming took off 2 bases at V and 3 bases at J, with 14 bases between the two ends. The CDR3 coding sequence is TGCGCCAGCAGCTTCCGAGGGCCTCTAGACTATGGCTACACCTTC. It translates to CASSFRGPLDYGYTF. Filled out from reference TRBV5-1 and TRBJ1-2, the complete variable domain reads KAGVTQTPRYLIKTRGQQVTLSCSPISGHRSVSWYQQTPGQGLQFLFEYFSETQRNKGNFPGRFSGRQFSNSRSEMNVSTLELGDSALYLCASSFRGPLDYGYTFGSGTRLTVV.

The chain links TRBV7-9 to TRBJ2-2, with unresolved D. The CDR3 is 17 amino acids. Germline V gene lookup returns CDR1 SEHNR and CDR2 FQNEAQ (reference sequence). Trimming took 5 bases from V and 1 from J, leaving 17 bases between them. The CDR3 region is CASSPTLHLENTGELFF. CDR3 DNA sequence: TGTGCCAGCAGCCCCACCTTACACCTCGAGAACACCGGGGAGCTGTTTTTT.

This clonotype has a handful of counts. This chain uses TRBV7-6 with TRBJ2-7, with TRBD1 identical over 9 bases. This CDR3 contains 14 residues. CDR1 is SGHVS and CDR2 is FNYEAQ in the germline V gene. V lost 4 bases, J lost 1 base, and 2 bases stayed unmatched. CDR3 DNA: TGTGCCAGCAGCTGGGGACAGGGATCCTACGAGCAGTACTTC. Amino acids: CASSWGQGSYEQYF.

The CDR3 bases are TGTGCCATCAGTGAGGAAGGGATCTATGGCTACACCTTC. It translates to CAISEEGIYGYTF. The chain is built from TRBV10-3 and TRBJ1-2; no clear D gene. The length of the CDR3 is 13 residues. With 2 bases removed from V and 4 bases from J, the gap between germline ends came to 8 bases. From germline, CDR1 is ENHRY and CDR2 SYGVKD.

In this sample, this clonotype turned up a few times. The rearrangement joins TRBV9 to TRBJ2-2; TRBD2 matches 8 bases. The V gene end was trimmed by 2 bases and the J gene end by 6 bases; junction bases not matched to a gene: 6. Germline V gene data show CDR1 as SGDLS and CDR2 as YYNGEE. The CDR3 spans 15 residues. The CDR3 protein is CASSVGPRGAGELFF. For the CDR3, the DNA is TGTGCCAGCAGCGTTGGACCGCGGGGGGCCGGGGAGCTGTTTTTT. The variable domain in full, with the rest retrieved from reference TRBV9 and TRBJ2-2, is DSGVTQTPKHLITATGQRVTLRCSPRSGDLSVYWYQQSLDQGLQFLIQYYNGEERAKGNILERFSAQQFPDLHSELNLSSLELGDSALYFCASSVGPRGAGELFFGEGSRLTVL.

This clonotype is a singleton in its sample. V gene TRBV27 combines with J gene TRBJ1-2; D is unclear. Germline CDR1 reads MNHEY; CDR2 reads SMNVEV (reference sequence). The CDR3 is 13 amino acids. V was cut by 3 bases and J by 3 bases, with 8 bases left in between. The CDR3 region is CASSFDPYYGYTF. The DNA for the CDR3 is TGTGCCAGCAGTTTCGACCCTTACTATGGCTACACCTTC.

The chain recombines TRBV9 with TRBJ1-2; a possible D gene is TRBD1 (6 bases). The CDR3 is 12 amino acids. Germline values: CDR1 SGDLS, CDR2 YYNGEE. V lost 3 bases and J lost 5, with 8 bases in between. CDR3 sequence: CASSAGAYGYTF. The CDR3 region has the DNA TGTGCCAGCAGCGCAGGGGCGTATGGCTACACCTTC. Drawing the rest from reference TRBV9 and TRBJ1-2, the complete variable domain is DSGVTQTPKHLITATGQRVTLRCSPRSGDLSVYWYQQSLDQGLQFLIQYYNGEERAKGNILERFSAQQFPDLHSELNLSSLELGDSALYFCASSAGAYGYTFGSGTRLTVV.

The chain employs TRBV6-6 and TRBJ1-2; 8 bases agree with TRBD1. Germline V lookup: CDR1 MNHNY, CDR2 SVGAGI (reference sequence). The CDR3 contains 17 residues. Germline trimming cut 6 bases from V and 6 bases from J; bases unmatched to any gene: 18. The DNA for the CDR3 is TGTGCCAGCAGCCTAGACGGGTTGACAGGGGAAGTTGATGGCTACACCTTC. It specifies CASSLDGLTGEVDGYTF.

The table lists this clonotype with a few counts. The genes are TRBV3-1 and TRBJ2-1; D could derive from TRBD1 or TRBD2 (5 bases each). This CDR3 contains 14 residues. Germline V gives CDR1 LGHDT, CDR2 YNNKEL (reference sequence). Trimming took 8 bases from V and 6 from J, leaving 17 bases between them. The CDR3 protein is CASPPEWDGNEQFF. In DNA form, the CDR3 reads TGTGCCAGCCCTCCAGAGTGGGACGGCAATGAGCAGTTCTTC.

This clonotype was observed a handful of times. The V gene is TRBV5-6, the J gene TRBJ2-7; possibly TRBD1 for D (6 bases). Germline V gives CDR1 SGHDT, CDR2 YYEEEE. The CDR3 loop spans 14 amino acids. V was shortened by 3 bases and J by 1 base, with 11 bases between the two germline ends. The CDR3 DNA sequence: TGTGCCAGCAGCTATACAGGGAATTCCTACGAGCAGTACTTC. This gives the protein CASSYTGNSYEQYF.

This sequence joins TRBV4-3 and TRBJ1-2, with 7 bases lining up with TRBD1. Germline-derived CDR1 and CDR2 are LGHNA and YSLEER. This CDR3 has 18 amino acids. Trimming at V came to 0 bases and at J to 3 bases, leaving 13 bases not matched to a gene. The CDR3 protein is CASSQDRPGTVTYYGYTF. CDR3 sequence (DNA): TGCGCCAGCAGCCAAGATCGGCCCGGGACAGTTACATACTATGGCTACACCTTC.